The 18 T cell receptor beta chains presented below share a single source sample, sequenced in a study of graft-versus-host responses after intestinal transplantation. Their cognate antigens are unknown. Sequencing used immunoSEQ multiplex PCR; TCRdb keeps in-frame clones, though not all of them. The table lists 85,000 to 100,000 clones, roughly 88% of them singletons. The sequencing used unstimulated CD4+ T cells sorted from spleen or lymph node cells, collected before intestinal transplant. All receptors come from a human donor who received an intestinal transplant.

The chain joins TRBV14 to TRBJ1-2; maybe TRBD1 (6 bases). CDR1 and CDR2 (germline): SGHDN, FVKESK. V shed 1 base and J shed 7 bases, with 13 bases lying between them. This CDR3 region has 14 residues. The CDR3 spells CASSQGGAGAGYTF. The CDR3 DNA follows: TGTGCCAGCAGCCAAGGTGGGGCAGGGGCTGGCTACACCTTC.

This clone showed up just once. The genes are TRBV10-3 and TRBJ2-3; 8 nucleotides line up with TRBD2. This CDR3 comprises 15 residues. J lost 2 bases, V lost 10 bases, and 11 bases had no gene match. Germline loops: CDR1 ENHRY, CDR2 SYGVKD. This CDR3 is CATQGGAGDTDTQYF. The CDR3 DNA is TGTGCCACCCAAGGGGGAGCGGGGGACACAGATACGCAGTATTTT.

The J gene is TRBJ1-1, the V gene TRBV19, with 7 bases aligning to TRBD1. After removal of 7 bases from V and 5 bases from J, the junction contained 16 bases not matched to a gene. Germline V gene data show CDR1 as LNHDA and CDR2 as SQIVND (reference sequence). The CDR3 consists of 16 residues. CDR3 sequence reads: CASTPIRQGVGTEAFF. The CDR3 coding sequence is TGTGCCAGTACCCCGATTAGACAGGGTGTCGGTACTGAAGCTTTCTTT.

The gene calls are TRBV11-2 and TRBJ1-1; D is perhaps TRBD1 (6 bases). V was clipped by 5 bases and J by 6 bases, with 13 bases between them. The germline gives CDR1 SGHAT, CDR2 FQNNGV. The CDR3 contains 13 residues. CDR3 bases: TGTGCCAGCAGCGCAACAGGGCGCCCTGAAGCTTTCTTT. It is translated as CASSATGRPEAFF.

The V call is TRBV6-6, the J call TRBJ2-2; perhaps TRBD2 as D (6 bases). V lost 1 base, J lost 4 bases, and 10 bases lay in between. CDR3 length equals 15 residues. Germline CDR1 MNHNY, CDR2 SVGAGI (reference sequence). The CDR3 region is CASSYLGGGTGELFF. The CDR3 bases are TGTGCCAGCAGTTACTTGGGGGGAGGCACCGGGGAGCTGTTTTTT.

In DNA form, the CDR3 reads TGCAGCGGCCGGGGCGGGGGAGGGACAACTAATGAAAAACTGTTTTTT. Protein: CSGRGGGGTTNEKLFF. This chain connects TRBV29-1 to TRBJ1-4, with D tentatively TRBD1 (5 bases). The CDR3 runs 16 residues. Germline V CDR1 and CDR2: SQVTM, ANQGSEA. The ends were cut back, 7 bases at V and 0 bases at J, with 18 bases in the middle.

This clone has just a few counts. The chain uses TRBV18 and TRBJ2-7; D is undetermined. The CDR3 has 13 amino acids. Trimming stripped 3 bases from V and 2 bases from J, with 8 bases between. Germline V gene lookup returns CDR1 KGHSH and CDR2 LQKENI. CDR3 sequence reads: CASSPRTAYEQYF. The CDR3 region has the DNA TGTGCCAGCTCACCGCGAACAGCCTACGAGCAGTACTTC.

The chain links TRBV5-1 to TRBJ2-7; 8 bases map to TRBD1. The V gene end was trimmed by 4 bases and the J gene end by 6 bases; junction bases not matched to a gene: 3. Germline V gene lookup returns CDR1 SGHRS and CDR2 YFSETQ. The CDR3 extends over 12 amino acids. CDR3 loop: CASSVDRGEQYF. CDR3 sequence (DNA): TGCGCCAGCAGCGTCGACAGGGGCGAGCAGTACTTC.

This chain joins TRBV5-6 and TRBJ2-3; 7 nucleotides match TRBD2. The CDR3 is 15 amino acids. Looked up from germline, CDR1 is SGHDT and CDR2 is YYEEEE. The V gene end was trimmed by 0 bases and the J gene end by 1 base; junction bases not matched to a gene: 2. CDR3 sequence (DNA): TGTGCCAGCAGCTTGGTTGCGGGGGGCACAGATACGCAGTATTTT. Its protein is CASSLVAGGTDTQYF.

The chain couples TRBV29-1 to TRBJ2-3; D is unresolved. The CDR3 has 12 amino acids. In germline, CDR1 is SQVTM, CDR2 ANQGSEA. V lost 1 base, J lost 0 bases, and 2 bases lay in between. In DNA form, the CDR3 reads TGCAGCGTTGAAGTAAGCACAGATACGCAGTATTTT. Translation: CSVEVSTDTQYF.

V gene TRBV5-4 combines with J gene TRBJ2-1; 7 bases are shared with TRBD1. Trimming at V came to 0 bases and at J to 6 bases, leaving 0 bases not matched to a gene. CDR1 SGHNT and CDR2 YYREEE come from the germline V gene (reference sequence). CDR3 size: 13 residues. CDR3 residues: CASSLAGGNEQFF. The DNA of the CDR3 is TGTGCCAGCAGCTTGGCAGGGGGCAATGAGCAGTTCTTC.

The rearrangement links TRBV14 to TRBJ1-2; TRBD1 matches 9 bases. The CDR3 extends over 13 amino acids. In germline, CDR1 is SGHDN, CDR2 FVKESK. V shed 4 bases, J shed 8 bases, and the junction held 5 bases outside the gene matches. CDR3 bases: TGTGCCAGCAGCCGGCGGACAGGGGAAGGCTACACCTTC. Its translation: CASSRRTGEGYTF.

V is TRBV2 and J is TRBJ1-1, with 7 bases identical to TRBD1. The CDR3 is 16 residues long. Per the germline V gene, CDR1 is SNHLY and CDR2 is FYNNEI. V lost 2 bases and J lost 4; bases outside the gene matches: 10. CDR3 protein: CASSEQGTDLPTEAFF. The CDR3 DNA reads as TGTGCCAGCAGTGAACAAGGGACAGACCTTCCCACTGAAGCTTTCTTT.

The chain combines TRBV10-3 with TRBJ1-1; no clear D. Per germline, CDR1 ENHRY and CDR2 SYGVKD. The CDR3 length is 15 residues. V lost 0 bases, J lost 1 base, and 9 bases lay in between. The CDR3 nucleotides read TGTGCCATCAGTGAGTCGAGTCCCACGAACACTGAAGCTTTCTTT. Translated: CAISESSPTNTEAFF.

This chain links TRBV6-5 with TRBJ1-2, with 7 bases identical to TRBD1. The CDR3 sequence is 12 residues long. Unmatched junction bases numbered 6, after V lost 6 bases and J lost 8 bases. Germline assignment: CDR1 MNHEY and CDR2 SVGAGI. CDR3 sequence reads: CASSRQGGGYTF. In DNA, the CDR3 is TGTGCCAGCAGCAGACAGGGTGGCGGCTACACCTTC.

The chain combines TRBV15 with TRBJ2-7, with D perhaps TRBD2 (7 bases). The CDR3 sequence is 15 residues long. The V gene lost 0 bases and the J gene lost 3 bases, with 12 bases spanning the gap. Germline V gives CDR1 LNHNV, CDR2 YYDKDF (reference sequence). The CDR3 DNA reads TGTGCCACCAGCAGAGAAGGGGGACTAAGCTACGAGCAGTACTTC. Encoded protein: CATSREGGLSYEQYF.

The chain has TRBV2 and TRBJ2-5, with TRBD2 identical over 8 bases. Germline CDR1 reads SNHLY; CDR2 reads FYNNEI. The V segment lost 4 bases and the J segment 9 bases; nucleotides outside the gene matches: 13. The CDR3 extends over 15 amino acids. CDR3 amino acids: CASSGGSGAQDSQYF. CDR3 DNA sequence: TGTGCCAGCAGTGGTGGTAGCGGGGCCCAAGACTCCCAGTACTTC.

V is TRBV6-1 and J is TRBJ1-1; D might be TRBD1 (6 bases). CDR1 is MNHNS and CDR2 is SASEGT in the germline V gene. The length of the CDR3 is 16 residues. V was cut by 4 bases and J by 0 bases, with 15 bases left in between. CDR3 sequence reads: CASSGPIRGLNTEAFF. In nucleotides, the CDR3 is TGTGCCAGCAGTGGACCAATCAGGGGACTGAACACTGAAGCTTTCTTT.